A selection of T cell receptor beta chains follows, all from one sample in a study of T cells in narcolepsy. Method: immunoSEQ multiplex PCR; TCRdb's copy keeps in-frame clones and lacks some. The data show tens of thousands of clones, around 80% seen once. The sample taken for sequencing was CD45RA- memory CD4+ T cells from PBMCs. These receptor sequences come from a human donor with narcolepsy. Both conserved end residues are part of each CDR3. The order of the fields is V gene, J gene, D gene, clone size, CDR3 DNA, CDR3 protein. The D gene is left open where the match is weak. Clone size is given for some rows only: seen once, a few or many times, or a class if the clone is expanded.

TRBV6-6	TRBJ2-7	TRBD2	.	TGTGCCAGCAAGGGAGGGAGCGACGAGCAGTACTTC	CASKGGSDEQYF
TRBV15	TRBJ1-5	TRBD1	.	TGTGCCACCAGCAGAGAGCCCAGGGGGCTATCGCCCCAGCATTTT	CATSREPRGLSPQHF
TRBV27	TRBJ1-2	.	.	TGTGCCAGCAGTCCGAACCAGGGAAGTCACTATGGCTACACCTTC	CASSPNQGSHYGYTF
TRBV13	TRBJ2-3	TRBD2	.	TGTGCCAGCAGCTTAGTCGGGGGGTACACAGATACGCAGTATTTT	CASSLVGGYTDTQYF
TRBV5-1	TRBJ1-2	.	.	TGCGCCAGCAGCTTAGGGGCCTCACAGCGGCGGATACATGGCTACACCTTC	CASSLGASQRRIHGYTF
TRBV10-3	TRBJ1-3	.	.	TGTGCCATCAGTGAGTCGAGTCGGGGCTCTGGAAACACCATATATTTT	CAISESSRGSGNTIYF
TRBV7-3	TRBJ2-1	.	.	TGTGCCAGCAGCCCCTCGGGCAATGAGCAGTTCTTC	CASSPSGNEQFF
TRBV5-1	TRBJ2-7	.	.	TGCGCCAGCAGCTTGGCGACAGCCTACGAGCAGTACTTC	CASSLATAYEQYF
TRBV20-1	TRBJ1-3	.	.	TGCAGTGCGTCAGCTGGAAACACCATATATTTT	CSASAGNTIYF
TRBV5-1	TRBJ2-1	.	.	TGCGCCAGCAGCCTTCTAGGCGAGCAGACTGAGCAGTTCTTC	CASSLLGEQTEQFF
TRBV5-6	TRBJ1-2	.	.	TGTGCCAGCAGCTTGGCCCATGCAGTGGAATTTGGCTACACCTTC	CASSLAHAVEFGYTF
TRBV2	TRBJ1-1	.	.	TGTGCCAGCATCGGTCAGCCGAACACTGAAGCTTTCTTT	CASIGQPNTEAFF
TRBV7-2	TRBJ1-5	.	.	TGTGCCAGCAGCTTAGACAATAGAATCAATCAGCCCCAGCATTTT	CASSLDNRINQPQHF
TRBV6-1	TRBJ1-5	.	.	TGTGCCAGCGACCGGGACAACTACAATCAGCCCCAGCATTTT	CASDRDNYNQPQHF
TRBV5-5	TRBJ2-6	TRBD1	.	TGTGCCAGCAGCCGCGGGACAGGGGGCCCGGGGGGGGCCAACGTCCTGACTTTC	CASSRGTGGPGGANVLTF
TRBV7-3	TRBJ2-1	TRBD1	.	TGTGCCAGCAGCAAGAACCGGGACAGGGGGAAGTTAGGTGAGCAGTTCTTC	CASSKNRDRGKLGEQFF
TRBV6-5	TRBJ1-1	.	medium-sized	TGTGCCAGCAGTTACTCGCAGGGGCAAACTGAAGCTTTCTTT	CASSYSQGQTEAFF
TRBV2	TRBJ1-5	.	few	TGTGCCAGCAGTGCAAGAGGGGGTAGCAATCAGCCCCAGCATTTT	CASSARGGSNQPQHF
TRBV5-6	TRBJ1-3	.	.	TGTGCCAGCAGCTTGGCCGGGATGAGCTCTGGAAACACCATATATTTT	CASSLAGMSSGNTIYF
TRBV5-1	TRBJ1-1	TRBD1	.	TGCGCCAGCAGCCCAGACGGACAGGGGGCACCTGAAGCTTTCTTT	CASSPDGQGAPEAFF
TRBV2	TRBJ2-5	TRBD2	.	TGTGCCAGCACGGGACAGCGGGGGGGCCGGGAGACCCAGTACTTC	CASTGQRGGRETQYF
TRBV6-1	TRBJ1-6	.	few	TGTGCCAGCAGTGAACTAAAGTATTCACCCCTCCACTTT	CASSELKYSPLHF
TRBV2	TRBJ1-2	.	.	TGTGCCAGCAGGAGCCCGACAGGCTTGGGGTATGGCTACACCTTC	CASRSPTGLGYGYTF
TRBV9	TRBJ2-3	TRBD2	.	TGTGCCAGCAGCGTAGCTACAAGCGGGGCATGGGATACGCAGTATTTT	CASSVATSGAWDTQYF
TRBV30	TRBJ2-5	.	.	TGTGCCTGGAGATCGGGGGTAGGGGAGACCCAGTACTTC	CAWRSGVGETQYF
TRBV5-1	TRBJ2-1	TRBD1	.	TGCGCCAGCAGCGGGACAGGGGCCGGCTATGAGCAGTTCTTC	CASSGTGAGYEQFF
TRBV30	TRBJ1-5	TRBD1	.	TGTGCCTGGAGCCAGGGGGCTAGCAATCAGCCCCAGCATTTT	CAWSQGASNQPQHF
TRBV2	TRBJ1-1	.	.	TGTGCCAGCATTCCCCAACGCGGGGCTGAAGCTTTCTTT	CASIPQRGAEAFF
TRBV6-6	TRBJ1-1	.	.	TGTGCCAGCAGTCTGGGAGATGTGAACACTGAAGCTTTCTTT	CASSLGDVNTEAFF
TRBV7-9	TRBJ2-4	TRBD2	.	TGTGCCAGCAGCCCTAAGACTAGCGGGGGGAAGAACATTCAGTACTTC	CASSPKTSGGKNIQYF
TRBV4-2	TRBJ1-6	TRBD1	.	TGTGCCAGCAGCCAGGGACAGTATAATTCACCCCTCCACTTT	CASSQGQYNSPLHF
TRBV12-5	TRBJ2-7	.	.	TGTGCTAGTGGTTCCCTTCAGGGTCCCGAGCAGTACTTC	CASGSLQGPEQYF
TRBV11-2	TRBJ2-1	TRBD2	.	TGTGCCAGCAGCTACAGGACTAGTCGTCACATCAATGAGCAGTTCTTC	CASSYRTSRHINEQFF
TRBV6-5	TRBJ1-1	TRBD1	.	TGTGCCAGCGGGGGACAGTGGAGTAAAGCTTTCTTT	CASGGQWSKAFF
TRBV5-1	TRBJ2-5	TRBD2	.	TGCGCCAGCAGCTTCCCACTAGCGGGAGTAGAGACCCAGTACTTC	CASSFPLAGVETQYF
TRBV19	TRBJ2-5	.	.	TGTGCCAGCCAGCGAACTGCGGGCCATGAAGAGACCCAGTACTTC	CASQRTAGHEETQYF
TRBV9	TRBJ1-2	TRBD1	.	TGTGCCAGCAGTCGGGACAGGGTCTATGGCTACACCTTC	CASSRDRVYGYTF
TRBV30	TRBJ2-5	TRBD2	.	TGTGCCTGGAGTAGGTTTCTAGCGGAGCAAGAGACCCAGTACTTC	CAWSRFLAEQETQYF
TRBV6-6	TRBJ2-7	.	.	TGTGCCAGCATTAGCCGGGACGCGAGCTCCTACGAGCAGTACTTC	CASISRDASSYEQYF
TRBV6-1	TRBJ2-5	.	.	TGTGCCAGCAGGGAGGCCCACGGCTGGGAGACCCAGTACTTC	CASREAHGWETQYF
TRBV13	TRBJ2-7	.	.	TGTGCCAGCACCTTGGGAGGTTCCGAGCAGTACTTC	CASTLGGSEQYF
TRBV27	TRBJ1-1	.	.	TGTGCCAGCAGTTTCGCAGGGTACGGAAGGAGTCACACTGAAGCTTTCTTT	CASSFAGYGRSHTEAFF
TRBV11-2	TRBJ1-5	.	.	TGTGCCAGCAGCCCCCTACGGTCAGGTCAGCCCCAGCATTTT	CASSPLRSGQPQHF
TRBV5-4	TRBJ2-7	TRBD2	.	TGTGCCAGCAGTCGCTGGACTAGCGGGGAAGACGAGCAGTACTTC	CASSRWTSGEDEQYF
TRBV5-6	TRBJ1-2	.	.	TGTGCCAGCAGCGCCACTCTCTCCGTCGAGGGCTACACCTTC	CASSATLSVEGYTF
TRBV6-9	TRBJ1-5	TRBD1	.	TGTGCCAGCAGTTACGGACAGGGGAGCCAGCCCCAGCATTTT	CASSYGQGSQPQHF
TRBV5-4	TRBJ1-1	.	once	TGTGCCAGCAGGCCCGGGACGGGGACACCCAACACTGAAGCTTTCTTT	CASRPGTGTPNTEAFF
TRBV6-5	TRBJ1-1	.	once	TGTGCCAGCAGTGGGCGGCGGGGTGGGGGCACTGAAGCTTTCTTT	CASSGRRGGGTEAFF
TRBV25-1	TRBJ2-3	.	.	TGTGCCAGCAGTTGGCTAGCGCTCGGGCAAGATACGCAGTATTTT	CASSWLALGQDTQYF
TRBV30	TRBJ2-2	TRBD1	.	TGTGCCTGGAGTAATTCCGGGACAGGGGCCGGGGAGCTGTTTTTT	CAWSNSGTGAGELFF
TRBV2	TRBJ2-7	.	.	TGTGCCAGCAGCCCCTCTTTCGAGCAGTACTTC	CASSPSFEQYF
TRBV10-2	TRBJ2-7	.	.	TGCGCCAGCACTCAGGTCCGCTCCTACGAGCAGTACTTC	CASTQVRSYEQYF
TRBV4-2	TRBJ1-4	.	.	TGTGCCAGCAGCCAAGTCACAGGCGTTAATGAAAAACTGTTTTTT	CASSQVTGVNEKLFF
TRBV7-6	TRBJ2-1	.	once	TGTGCCAGCAGCTCAGCCCGGGGCCCCACGGGTGAGCAGTTCTTC	CASSSARGPTGEQFF
TRBV12-5	TRBJ2-7	.	few	TGTGCTAGTTCCCCGGACGGGGACTACGAGCAGTACTTC	CASSPDGDYEQYF